Each of the 29 T cell receptor beta chains below was sequenced from the same sample in a study of blood T cell repertoires in COVID-19. Generated by immunoSEQ multiplex PCR, the TCRdb table keeps only in-frame clones and is missing some. The repertoire holds 310,000 or so clones, with roughly 90% as singletons. The source material was peripheral blood. The receptors come from a woman in her forties or fifties with active or convalescent COVID-19.

The V call is TRBV3-1 (or the pseudogene TRBV3-2), the J call TRBJ2-3; 9 bases agree with TRBD2. CDR3 length: 16 amino acids. Germline CDR1 is LGHDT and CDR2 is YNNKEL (reference sequence). J lost 2 bases, V lost 0 bases, and 3 bases had no gene match. The CDR3 region is CASSQEAGGLTDTQYF. The CDR3 DNA reads TGTGCCAGCAGCCAAGAAGCGGGAGGACTCACAGATACGCAGTATTTT.

The rearrangement links TRBV30 to TRBJ1-2; a possible D gene is TRBD1 (5 bases). This CDR3 comprises 13 residues. V dropped 5 bases and J dropped 8 bases, with 18 bases sitting between them. Germline CDR1 reads GTSNPN; CDR2 reads SVGIG (reference sequence). CDR3 sequence (DNA): TGTGCCTGGGAACAGGATGGCCGAAGAGGCTACACCTTC. Translation: CAWEQDGRRGYTF. The variable domain in full, with the rest retrieved from reference TRBV30 and TRBJ1-2, is SQTIHQWPATLVQPVGSPLSLECTVEGTSNPNLYWYRQAAGRGLQLLFYSVGIGQISSEVPQNLSASRPQDRQFILSSKKLLLSDSGFYLCAWEQDGRRGYTFGSGTRLTVV.

The rearrangement links TRBV27 to TRBJ2-1, with 7 positions matching TRBD2. Germline V gene lookup returns CDR1 MNHEY and CDR2 SMNVEV (reference sequence). The CDR3 is 15 amino acids. V was clipped by 6 bases and J by 2 bases; unmatched bases: 7. The CDR3 sequence is CASSSGAGAYNEQFF. The CDR3 DNA reads TGTGCCAGCAGCTCCGGGGCGGGGGCCTACAATGAGCAGTTCTTC.

The chain carries TRBV7-2 and TRBJ1-4, with 7 bases lining up with TRBD1. Germline V gives CDR1 SGHTA, CDR2 FQGNSA. V trimming: 2 bases; J trimming: 2 bases; junction bases outside the gene matches: 5. The CDR3 is 16 amino acids. CDR3: CASSLRRQGTNEKLFF. CDR3 nucleotide sequence: TGTGCCAGCAGCTTAAGAAGACAGGGCACTAATGAAAAACTGTTTTTT. Full variable domain (remainder filled in from reference TRBV7-2 and TRBJ1-4): GAGVSQSPSNKVTEKGKDVELRCDPISGHTALYWYRQSLGQGLEFLIYFQGNSAPDKSGLPSDRFSAERTGGSVSTLTIQRTQQEDSAVYLCASSLRRQGTNEKLFFGSGTQLSVL.

This clone was seen once. This chain links TRBV28 with TRBJ1-1; D perhaps matches TRBD1 (6 bases). V was cut by 7 bases and J by 0 bases, with 12 bases left in between. The V gene's germline CDR1 is MDHEN and CDR2 SYDVKM. The CDR3 spans 14 residues. The CDR3 is CASMGDTLNTEAFF. In DNA, the CDR3 is TGTGCCAGCATGGGGGACACCCTGAACACTGAAGCTTTCTTT.

This sequence joins TRBV2 and TRBJ2-1; 8 bases agree with TRBD2. Unmatched junction bases numbered 8, after V lost 6 bases and J lost 4 bases. The CDR3 covers 15 residues. The germline V gene has CDR1 SNHLY and CDR2 FYNNEI. The CDR3 sequence: CASSGGLAAYNEQFF. The CDR3 DNA follows: TGTGCCAGCAGCGGAGGACTAGCAGCTTACAATGAGCAGTTCTTC.

This clone was counted a few times. The rearrangement joins TRBV6-5 to TRBJ1-3; D is possibly TRBD1 (5 bases). Germline lookup yields CDR1 MNHEY and CDR2 SVGAGI. Trimming removed 5 bases at V and 3 bases at J, with 8 bases between. This CDR3 has 13 amino acids. The DNA for the CDR3 is TGTGCCAGCAGTCGGAGGGGTGGAAACACCATATATTTT. It yields the protein CASSRRGGNTIYF.

The chain couples TRBV19 to TRBJ1-5; D gene ambiguous. The germline V and J ends were trimmed by 1 base and 3 bases, with 10 bases remaining between them. The length of the CDR3 is 15 residues. Per the germline V gene, CDR1 is LNHDA and CDR2 is SQIVND (reference sequence). The CDR3 sequence is CASSIVGGDNQPQHF. CDR3 coding DNA: TGTGCCAGTAGTATAGTAGGAGGCGACAATCAGCCCCAGCATTTT.

This rearrangement joins TRBV6-5 to TRBJ2-7, with D possibly being TRBD2 (6 bases). The CDR3 extends over 13 amino acids. CDR1 is MNHEY and CDR2 is SVGAGI in the germline V gene. V was cut by 0 bases and J by 11 bases, with 14 bases left in between. The CDR3 here is CASSYSSPGRKYF. The CDR3, as DNA: TGTGCCAGCAGTTACTCTAGCCCCGGGAGAAAGTACTTC.

The genes are TRBV4-1 and TRBJ2-1; TRBD1 is a possible D gene (5 bases). Germline V CDR1 and CDR2: MGHRA, YSYEKL. V was cut by 4 bases and J by 12 bases, with 19 bases left in between. The CDR3 sequence is 14 residues long. DNA of the CDR3: TGCGCCAGCAGCCCCCTAGGGGTAGGCTGGGTGCAGTTCTTC. Translated: CASSPLGVGWVQFF.

The sample holds one count of this clone. The chain couples TRBV4-1 to TRBJ1-3; unclear D gene. V lost 1 base and J 0 bases, leaving 16 bases between the germline ends. The CDR3 is 18 residues long. Germline-derived CDR1 and CDR2 are MGHRA and YSYEKL. The CDR3 coding sequence is TGCGCCAGCAGCCAAGTGAGGTTGGGAGGGCCCTCTGGAAACACCATATATTTT. Translating gives CASSQVRLGGPSGNTIYF.

This chain links TRBV19 with TRBJ1-5, with no clear D. Looked up from germline, CDR1 is LNHDA and CDR2 is SQIVND (reference sequence). Trimming cost V 3 bases and J 6 bases, with 12 bases left between them. The CDR3 sequence is 14 residues long. The CDR3 sequence: CASSMGAWGQPQHF. The CDR3 region has the DNA TGTGCCAGTAGTATGGGAGCCTGGGGTCAGCCCCAGCATTTT.

V is TRBV15 and J is TRBJ2-5; maybe TRBD1 (5 bases). Looked up from germline, CDR1 is LNHNV and CDR2 is YYDKDF (reference sequence). This CDR3 comprises 13 residues. V lost 8 bases, J lost 3 bases, and 13 bases lay in between. The CDR3 is CATRQIGEETQYF. As DNA, the CDR3 is TGTGCCACCCGACAGATCGGAGAAGAGACCCAGTACTTC.

V usage is TRBV19 and J usage is TRBJ1-1; 9 nucleotides align to TRBD1. Germline-derived CDR1 and CDR2 are LNHDA and SQIVND (reference sequence). Trimming at V came to 6 bases and at J to 5 bases, leaving 10 bases not matched to a gene. The CDR3 is 15 residues long. CDR3 coding DNA: TGTGCCAGTAGAACCCAACAGGGGGCGCGTACTGAAGCTTTCTTT. The encoded protein is CASRTQQGARTEAFF.

V and J are TRBV19 and TRBJ1-2; tentatively, D is TRBD1 (6 bases). This CDR3 is 14 amino acids long. Deletions cut 0 bases from V and 4 bases from J, with 9 bases between. Germline V gives CDR1 LNHDA, CDR2 SQIVND (reference sequence). The CDR3 loop reads CASSIDGQFYGYTF. The CDR3 DNA follows: TGTGCCAGTAGTATAGATGGACAGTTCTATGGCTACACCTTC.

The CDR3 spells CAWSRQGREKLFF. CDR3 nucleotide sequence: TGTGCCTGGAGTCGACAGGGAAGGGAAAAACTGTTTTTT. The chain joins TRBV30 to TRBJ1-4, with 7 positions matching TRBD1. Germline-derived CDR1 and CDR2 are GTSNPN and SVGIG (reference sequence). V lost 2 bases and J lost 8; bases outside the gene matches: 5. The CDR3 runs 13 residues.

This clone came up once. The rearrangement joins TRBV6-4 to TRBJ1-5; tentative D call: TRBD1 (6 bases). This CDR3 has 13 residues. The ends were cut back, 4 bases at V and 7 bases at J, with 11 bases in the middle. The V gene's germline CDR1 is MRHNA and CDR2 SNTAGT. CDR3 bases: TGTGCCAGCAGTGTCGAAAGGGGGCAGCCCCAGCATTTT. It specifies CASSVERGQPQHF.

V gene TRBV28 combines with J gene TRBJ2-6; tentatively, D is TRBD2 (5 bases). V lost 5 bases, J lost 3 bases, and 8 bases lay in between. Germline V lookup: CDR1 MDHEN, CDR2 SYDVKM. The CDR3 loop spans 14 amino acids. CDR3 DNA sequence: TGTGCCAGCAGTCGCAGCGGTGGGGCCAACGTCCTGACTTTC. The encoded protein is CASSRSGGANVLTF.

This chain uses TRBV29-1 with TRBJ1-2, with TRBD1 matching 8 bases. V gave up 7 bases and J gave up 4 bases; unmatched junction bases: 11. This CDR3 spans 14 amino acids. Germline CDR1 is SQVTM and CDR2 is ANQGSEA. The CDR3 sequence is CSANGQGEGYGYTF. In DNA, the CDR3 is TGCAGCGCCAATGGACAGGGAGAGGGCTATGGCTACACCTTC. The full variable domain, in which reference TRBV29-1 and TRBJ1-2 provide the parts outside the CDR3, is SAVISQKPSRDICQRGTSLTIQCQVDSQVTMMFWYRQQPGQSLTLIATANQGSEATYESGFVIDKFPISRPNLTFSTLTVSNMSPEDSSIYLCSANGQGEGYGYTFGSGTRLTVV.

The chain combines TRBV4-2 with TRBJ1-5, with unresolved D. Trimming left V 0 bases short and J 6 bases short, with 6 bases between. The V gene's germline CDR1 is LGHNA and CDR2 YNFKEQ. The CDR3 has 13 amino acids. CDR3 region: CASSQDPGQPQHF. The CDR3 DNA is TGTGCCAGCAGCCAAGATCCAGGTCAGCCCCAGCATTTT.

This chain links TRBV30 with TRBJ1-1; D not resolved. Germline-derived CDR1 and CDR2 are GTSNPN and SVGIG (reference sequence). Trimming removed 2 bases at V and 0 bases at J, with 10 bases between. CDR3 size: 14 residues. Here the CDR3 DNA reads TGTGCCTGGAGTTCGGGTTTCATGAACACTGAAGCTTTCTTT. Translated, it gives CAWSSGFMNTEAFF. Combining the CDR3 with reference TRBV30 and TRBJ1-1 gives the whole variable domain SQTIHQWPATLVQPVGSPLSLECTVEGTSNPNLYWYRQAAGRGLQLLFYSVGIGQISSEVPQNLSASRPQDRQFILSSKKLLLSDSGFYLCAWSSGFMNTEAFFGQGTRLTVV.

The V and J genes are TRBV5-1 and TRBJ2-7, with D perhaps TRBD1 (6 bases). V was pared by 4 bases and J by 2 bases, with 16 bases between. CDR1 is SGHRS and CDR2 is YFSETQ in the germline V gene. The CDR3 extends over 15 amino acids. CDR3 nucleotide sequence: TGCGCCAGCAGCCCGGTAGGGGGTTCGACCTACGAGCAGTACTTC. It encodes CASSPVGGSTYEQYF.

This chain uses TRBV7-8 with TRBJ2-5, with D perhaps TRBD2 (6 bases). Germline assignment: CDR1 SGHVS and CDR2 FQNEAQ. This CDR3 contains 13 residues. V lost 1 base, J lost 4 bases, and 7 bases lay in between. The CDR3 sequence: CASSLGGTETQYF. CDR3 sequence (DNA): TGTGCCAGCAGCTTAGGCGGGACAGAGACCCAGTACTTC.

The genes are TRBV27 and TRBJ1-2; D not resolved. The ends were cut back, 0 bases at V and 5 bases at J, with 7 bases in the middle. CDR1 and CDR2 from the germline V gene are MNHEY and SMNVEV (reference sequence). This CDR3 comprises 13 residues. The CDR3 DNA reads as TGTGCCAGCAGTTTATCCTCCGGGTATGGCTACACCTTC. Its translation: CASSLSSGYGYTF.

The chain joins TRBV29-1 to TRBJ1-2; 9 positions match TRBD1. This CDR3 is built from 12 residues. The trim removed 7 bases at V and 7 bases at J, leaving 7 bases unmatched. Germline values: CDR1 SQVTM, CDR2 ANQGSEA. The CDR3 is CSARQGGIGYTF. CDR3 nucleotide sequence: TGCAGCGCCCGACAGGGGGGTATTGGCTACACCTTC.

This rearrangement joins TRBV5-4 to TRBJ2-2, with a tentative D call TRBD2 (7 bases). Germline V gene lookup returns CDR1 SGHNT and CDR2 YYREEE (reference sequence). There are 15 residues in the CDR3. V lost 4 bases to trimming and J lost 6 bases, with 16 bases between them. The CDR3 loop reads CASSPRRGGAGELFF. The CDR3 DNA is TGTGCCAGCAGCCCCAGGAGGGGGGGGGCCGGGGAGCTGTTTTTT. The complete variable domain, with remaining parts taken from reference TRBV5-4 and TRBJ2-2, reads ETGVTQSPTHLIKTRGQQVTLRCSSQSGHNTVSWYQQALGQGPQFIFQYYREEENGRGNFPPRFSGLQFPNYSSELNVNALELDDSALYLCASSPRRGGAGELFFGEGSRLTVL.

The genes are TRBV14 and TRBJ1-2; TRBD1 might be the D (5 bases). The CDR3 length is 15 residues. V lost 4 bases and J 4 bases, leaving 16 bases between the germline ends. Germline CDR1 is SGHDN and CDR2 is FVKESK. Written as DNA, the CDR3 is TGTGCCAGCAGCCCCCGGGACCTCGGGGGCTATGGCTACACCTTC. It yields the protein CASSPRDLGGYGYTF.

This chain joins TRBV18 and TRBJ1-2, with TRBD1 matching 10 bases. This CDR3 is 14 amino acids long. J gave up 5 bases and V 2 bases, and 2 bases lay outside the gene matches. Per germline, CDR1 KGHSH and CDR2 LQKENI. The DNA of the CDR3 is TGTGCCAGCTCACCAGGACAGGGGGAGTATGGCTACACCTTC. It yields the protein CASSPGQGEYGYTF.

V usage is TRBV4-3 and J usage is TRBJ1-4; TRBD1 might be the D (6 bases). Trimming removed 4 bases from V and 1 base from J, with 7 bases in between. The germline V gene has CDR1 LGHNA and CDR2 YSLEER. There are 14 residues in the CDR3. CDR3 protein: CASSRDITNEKLFF. The CDR3 DNA reads as TGCGCCAGCAGCCGGGACATAACTAATGAAAAACTGTTTTTT.